Ten or more counts support the clone carrying this T cell receptor (beta chain). As yet, its antigen is unknown. This specimen belongs to a study of T cells after yellow fever vaccination. Broader study findings: Overlap between CD4 and CD8 compartments was detected for a small share of clonotypes. Booster samples showed a return of most primary-vaccination clones (approximately 95% CD4, approximately 85% CD8). A weaker secondary response peaked on day 5, the primary on day 15.

By 5'RACE template switching, TCR cDNA was produced, with a universal primer site and UMIs added in the process. Via MiXCR, TCRdb re-called the 5' RACE reads, giving one row per CDR3 protein. The sample lists around 180,000 distinct CDR3 sequences, approximately 6.2% occurring once. The specimen was CD4+ T cells sorted from PBMCs, collected on the day of the first yellow fever vaccination. The sequence derives from a man between 18 and 29 years old who received the YFV17D yellow fever vaccine.

The DNA of the CDR3 is TGTGCCAGCAGTTACACTGCAGGCCAAGCTTTCTTT. Protein product: CASSYTAGQAFF. The chain joins TRBV6-2 or TRBV6-3 to TRBJ1-1; D is uncertain. This CDR3 comprises 12 residues. Germline V gene data show CDR1 as MNHEY and CDR2 as SVGEGT. V shed 2 bases and J shed 9 bases, with 10 bases lying between them.